A single sample is the source of the 8 T cell receptor beta chains below, sequenced in a study of blood T cell repertoires in COVID-19. Some clones are missing from TCRdb's copy, which holds only in-frame ones; the method was immunoSEQ multiplex PCR. The sample has 120,000 to 150,000 clones, around 89% seen once. Specimen: peripheral blood. The receptors were gathered from an elderly woman with acute or convalescent COVID-19.

The genes are TRBV11-3 and TRBJ1-2; 7 nucleotides align to TRBD1. CDR1 and CDR2 (germline): SGHNT, YENEEA. Trimming cost V 0 bases and J 5 bases; bases outside gene matches: 0. The CDR3 totals 13 residues. In DNA form, the CDR3 reads TGTGCCAGCAGCTTAGAACAGGGGTATGGCTACACCTTC. Protein product: CASSLEQGYGYTF.

The count of this clone is one. Only one base separates this from a far larger clonotype, so it likely reflects a read error. The J gene is TRBJ2-3, the V gene TRBV5-5; 11 nucleotides align to TRBD2. The CDR3 length is 15 residues. Germline trimming cut 4 bases from V and 1 base from J; bases unmatched to any gene: 2. Germline values: CDR1 SGHKS, CDR2 YYEKEE (reference sequence). CDR3 sequence (DNA): TGTGCCAGCAGCATAGCGGGGGGGGGCACAGATACGCAGTATTTT. Protein: CASSIAGGGTDTQYF.

J is TRBJ1-3 and V is TRBV30; D unresolved. Germline lookup yields CDR1 GTSNPN and CDR2 SVGIG (reference sequence). The length of the CDR3 is 12 residues. The V gene lost 4 bases and the J gene lost 1 base, with 5 bases spanning the gap. The DNA for the CDR3 is TGTGCCTGGAAAGCTTCTGGAAACACCATATATTTT. Translation gives CAWKASGNTIYF.

The V call is TRBV19, the J call TRBJ1-2; the D gene is possibly TRBD1 (6 bases). Germline lookup yields CDR1 LNHDA and CDR2 SQIVND (reference sequence). The CDR3 loop spans 13 amino acids. Trimming pared 4 bases from V and 4 bases from J, leaving 10 bases between. The chain's CDR3 is CASSKNRVYGYTF. The CDR3 nucleotides are TGTGCCAGTAGTAAAAACAGGGTCTATGGCTACACCTTC.

The chain carries TRBV5-1 and TRBJ1-1, with 10 bases that match TRBD1. This CDR3 comprises 16 residues. Trimming took 0 bases from V and 3 from J; bases not matched to a gene: 5. The germline gives CDR1 SGHRS, CDR2 YFSETQ. The CDR3 DNA follows: TGCGCCAGCAGCTTGGGGGGACAGGGGCGGGACACTGAAGCTTTCTTT. Amino acid sequence: CASSLGGQGRDTEAFF.

This chain connects TRBV3-1 (or the pseudogene TRBV3-2) to TRBJ2-5; D may be TRBD1 (6 bases). The CDR3 is made up of 15 amino acids. CDR1 LGHDT and CDR2 YNNKEL come from the germline V gene (reference sequence). V gave up 2 bases and J gave up 4 bases, with 14 bases separating them. CDR3 region: CASSQYQGRGETQYF. CDR3 nucleotide sequence: TGTGCCAGCAGCCAATACCAGGGGAGAGGAGAGACCCAGTACTTC.

The CDR3: CASSPTAGRGPETQYF. In nucleotides, the CDR3 is TGCGCCAGCAGCCCCACCGCCGGCAGGGGGCCGGAGACCCAGTACTTC. The chain combines TRBV5-1 with TRBJ2-5; 8 nucleotides line up with TRBD1. This CDR3 spans 16 amino acids. CDR1 is SGHRS, CDR2 YFSETQ, per germline. J was trimmed by 5 bases and V by 4 bases; bases with no gene match: 13. Full variable domain (missing parts from reference TRBV5-1 and TRBJ2-5): KAGVTQTPRYLIKTRGQQVTLSCSPISGHRSVSWYQQTPGQGLQFLFEYFSETQRNKGNFPGRFSGRQFSNSRSEMNVSTLELGDSALYLCASSPTAGRGPETQYFGPGTRLLVL.

The rearrangement links TRBV30 to TRBJ2-1, with TRBD1 matching over 7 bases. V was clipped by 0 bases and J by 7 bases; unmatched bases: 3. The CDR3 length is 13 residues. CDR1 and CDR2 (germline): GTSNPN, SVGIG (reference sequence). The CDR3 here is CAWSVQTGNEQFF. The CDR3 DNA is TGTGCCTGGAGTGTTCAGACAGGGAATGAGCAGTTCTTC.